This T cell receptor (beta chain) was profiled in a study of immune evolution from preneoplasia to lung adenocarcinoma. The method was immunoSEQ multiplex PCR; TCRdb's version includes in-frame clones alone and lacks a portion of them. This sample has about 8,400 clones, with around 81% found just once. Sequencing input: FFPE invasive lung adenocarcinoma tissue. The receptor set was obtained from a person aged 45-60 years with lung adenocarcinoma.

This clone was counted a few times. The chain has TRBV2 and TRBJ2-7; 8 bases are shared with TRBD2. CDR3 length: 14 amino acids. The J segment lost 0 bases and the V segment lost 6 bases, leaving 4 bases of the junction unmatched. Germline lookup yields CDR1 SNHLY and CDR2 FYNNEI. In nucleotides, the CDR3 is TGTGCCAGCAGACTAGCGGACAGCTCCTACGAGCAGTACTTC. This gives the protein CASRLADSSYEQYF.